This T cell receptor (beta chain) was sequenced in a study of CD8+CD57+ T cells in acquired aplastic anemia. Turning to the study itself: Sorted CD4+ plus CD8+ cells gave DNA averaging around 3 ug. CD4+ cell libraries from healthy donors averaged roughly 10 million reads. Study results and limitations: Shared by patients and controls, approximately 29 CD8+ CDR3s were abundant in patients.

CDR3 length: 15 amino acids. The germline V gene has CDR1 SEHNR and CDR2 FQNEAQ (reference sequence). Regarding this clonotype: Its matching antigen is unknown. A junction boundary mismatches the germline segment, possibly from a read error.

Genomic DNA served as template for TCR beta VDJ and CDR3 profiling. One entry per CDR3 protein, called by TCRdb with MiXCR from the reads. The data hold a few hundred thousand distinct CDR3 sequences, with just under 70% observed a single time. Input material: sorted CD4+, CD8+, or CD8+CD57+ T cells (not recorded which) from PBMCs. This TCR was sampled from a human donor in good health, serving as a control. The chain links TRBV7-9 to TRBJ2-1, with 10 bases that match TRBD1. CDR3 in DNA: TGTGCCAGCAGCTTGGGGACAGGGGATTACAATGTGCAGTTCTTC. Translated: CASSLGTGDYNVQFF.